A single sample gave rise to the 22 T cell receptor beta chains below, sequenced in a study of blood T cell repertoires in COVID-19 (TCRdb year 2020). The receptor library was made with the immunoSEQ multiplex PCR assay. TCRdb took this table from immuneACCESS and kept in-frame rearrangements with V and J called. Such tables lack part of the clones; where checked against another copy, unresolved V genes explain under half of the gap, and the rest is unexplained. This sample holds roughly 230,000 clones; 88% were observed only once. The ten largest make up about 0.64% of the sample. Sequenced sample: peripheral blood. The receptors stem from a human donor in a cohort sampled during active COVID-19.

The gene calls are TRBV19 and TRBJ1-4, with 8 positions matching TRBD1. Germline lookup yields CDR1 LNHDA and CDR2 SQIVND (reference sequence). The V segment lost 5 bases and the J segment 2 bases; nucleotides outside the gene matches: 4. CDR3 length equals 15 residues. The CDR3 DNA reads TGTGCCAGTAGTGCTCGACAGGGGACTAATGAAAAACTGTTTTTT. It yields the protein CASSARQGTNEKLFF.

The chain links TRBV27 to TRBJ1-3, with unresolved D. V lost 6 bases and J 0 bases, leaving 3 bases between the germline ends. The length of the CDR3 is 12 residues. Germline V gene lookup returns CDR1 MNHEY and CDR2 SMNVEV (reference sequence). The CDR3 sequence: CASRSSGNTIYF. Here the CDR3 DNA reads TGTGCCAGCAGGAGCTCTGGAAACACCATATATTTT.

To note about this clone: The sample has other DNA sequences that encode this CDR3 too. The rearrangement joins TRBV18 to TRBJ1-2, with TRBD1 matching over 9 bases. V lost 3 bases to trimming and J lost 4 bases; unmatched junction nucleotides: 3. The length of the CDR3 is 14 residues. Germline assignment: CDR1 KGHSH and CDR2 LQKENI. The CDR3 DNA is TGTGCCAGCTCACCGGGACAGGGTACCTATGGCTACACCTTC. Translating it yields CASSPGQGTYGYTF.

The chain uses TRBV4-1 and TRBJ2-7; TRBD1 might be the D (6 bases). The CDR3 sequence is 16 residues long. V was clipped by 5 bases and J by 5 bases, with 22 bases between them. Per the germline V gene, CDR1 is MGHRA and CDR2 is YSYEKL. The DNA for the CDR3 is TGCGCCAGCAGCGCCTCAGGGGCCCAGAACTTCCACGAGCAGTACTTC. Its protein is CASSASGAQNFHEQYF.

The J gene is TRBJ1-1, the V gene TRBV5-4, with a weak D call TRBD1 (5 bases). Trimming cost V 4 bases and J 0 bases, with 10 bases left between them. The CDR3 is made up of 14 amino acids. Germline V gene data show CDR1 as SGHNT and CDR2 as YYREEE (reference sequence). The CDR3 is CASSPGLMNTEAFF. CDR3 nucleotide sequence: TGTGCCAGCAGCCCAGGGTTAATGAACACTGAAGCTTTCTTT.

J is TRBJ2-5 and V is TRBV30, with 10 bases aligning to TRBD2. CDR1 GTSNPN and CDR2 SVGIG come from the germline V gene (reference sequence). The CDR3 loop spans 14 amino acids. Trimming took 1 base from V and 5 from J; bases not matched to a gene: 4. CDR3 protein: CAWSERGGLETQYF. The CDR3, as DNA: TGTGCCTGGAGTGAGCGGGGGGGCCTCGAGACCCAGTACTTC.

This sequence joins TRBV6-5 and TRBJ2-7; TRBD1 aligns across 10 bases. The CDR3 is 14 amino acids. Per the germline V gene, CDR1 is MNHEY and CDR2 is SVGAGI. Losses at the gene ends were 0 bases for V and 5 bases for J; bases not matched to a gene: 1. The CDR3 region is CASSYSGTGDEQYF. CDR3 in DNA: TGTGCCAGCAGTTACTCCGGGACAGGGGACGAGCAGTACTTC.

The chain employs TRBV7-9 and TRBJ1-3, with 8 bases aligning to TRBD1. This CDR3 has 16 residues. Trimming at V came to 7 bases and at J to 0 bases, leaving 8 bases not matched to a gene. Per germline, CDR1 SEHNR and CDR2 FQNEAQ (reference sequence). The CDR3 here is CASTPGGIYSGNTIYF. CDR3 DNA sequence: TGTGCCAGCACCCCAGGGGGCATTTACTCTGGAAACACCATATATTTT.

This clone was picked up a small number of times. This chain uses TRBV3-1 (or the pseudogene TRBV3-2) with TRBJ1-5, with D perhaps matching TRBD1 (6 bases). Deletions cut 1 base from V and 2 bases from J, with 12 bases between. This CDR3 is built from 16 residues. The germline CDR1 and CDR2 sequences are LGHDT and YNNKEL (reference sequence). Here the CDR3 reads CASSQAGVSGNQPQHF. CDR3 DNA sequence: TGTGCCAGCAGCCAAGCAGGGGTGAGCGGCAATCAGCCCCAGCATTTT.

This sequence joins TRBV4-2 and TRBJ1-4, with 8 bases matching TRBD1. The CDR3 extends over 16 amino acids. Germline assignment: CDR1 LGHNA and CDR2 YNFKEQ. J lost 5 bases, V lost 0 bases, and 5 bases had no gene match. This CDR3 reads CASSQEEQGENEKLFF. Here the CDR3 DNA reads TGTGCCAGCAGCCAAGAGGAACAGGGGGAAAATGAAAAACTGTTTTTT.

V and J are TRBV27 and TRBJ1-2, with 8 bases identical to TRBD1. The CDR3 consists of 13 residues. The germline V gene has CDR1 MNHEY and CDR2 SMNVEV (reference sequence). V lost 5 bases to trimming and J lost 7 bases; unmatched junction nucleotides: 6. The CDR3 region is CASSPTGGVGYTF. The CDR3 bases are TGTGCCAGCAGTCCCACAGGGGGTGTTGGCTACACCTTC.

In its sample, this clone was seen once. V is TRBV4-3 and J is TRBJ2-3; TRBD2 matches 8 bases. CDR1 and CDR2 from the germline V gene are LGHNA and YSLEER. There are 14 residues in the CDR3. The junction had 8 bases not matched to a gene; V was cut back by 11 bases and J by 1 base. CDR3 DNA: TGCGCCGCCCTTCGGCGGGGGGGCACAGATACGCAGTATTTT. It translates to CAALRRGGTDTQYF.

This sequence joins TRBV5-1 and TRBJ2-1; 9 bases fit TRBD2. V shed 2 bases and J 7 bases; nucleotides not matched to a gene: 4. This CDR3 contains 14 residues. Germline V gene data show CDR1 as SGHRS and CDR2 as YFSETQ. CDR3 loop: CASSLVSGSNEQFF. CDR3 in DNA: TGCGCCAGCAGCTTAGTTAGCGGGAGTAATGAGCAGTTCTTC. The full variable domain, completed using reference TRBV5-1 and TRBJ2-1, is KAGVTQTPRYLIKTRGQQVTLSCSPISGHRSVSWYQQTPGQGLQFLFEYFSETQRNKGNFPGRFSGRQFSNSRSEMNVSTLELGDSALYLCASSLVSGSNEQFFGPGTRLTVL.

There are a few counts of this clone. The CDR3 nucleotides are TGTGCCAGCAGCCATAGCAATCAGCCCCAGCATTTT. Its protein is CASSHSNQPQHF. The genes are TRBV11-3 and TRBJ1-5; D not certain. The CDR3 sequence is 12 residues long. Trimming took 5 bases from V and 0 from J, leaving 2 bases between them. Per the germline V gene, CDR1 is SGHNT and CDR2 is YENEEA.

The chain is built from TRBV6-2 or TRBV6-3 and TRBJ2-7; 11 bases align to TRBD2. Germline V lookup: CDR1 MNHEY, CDR2 SVGEGT. The CDR3 consists of 15 residues. J lost 5 bases, V lost 2 bases, and 5 bases had no gene match. In nucleotides, the CDR3 is TGTGCCAGCAGTTACGGGGGACTAGCGGTTGACGAGCAGTACTTC. Translation gives CASSYGGLAVDEQYF.

The V call is TRBV7-9, the J call TRBJ2-5, with 11 bases matching TRBD2. V trimming: 5 bases; J trimming: 3 bases; junction bases outside the gene matches: 8. CDR1 is SEHNR, CDR2 FQNEAQ, per germline (reference sequence). The CDR3 loop spans 16 amino acids. The CDR3 DNA reads as TGTGCCAGCAGCCCGTCGGGTAGCGGGAGGGAAGAGACCCAGTACTTC. This sequence encodes CASSPSGSGREETQYF.

V and J are TRBV25-1 and TRBJ1-2; no firm D call. The germline CDR1 and CDR2 sequences are MGHDK and SYGVNS. This CDR3 has 13 residues. V was shortened by 1 base and J by 7 bases, with 10 bases between the two germline ends. CDR3 nucleotides: TGTGCCAGCAGTGAATCCCCGGGAGCTGGCTACACCTTC. This gives the protein CASSESPGAGYTF.

The chain links TRBV13 to TRBJ2-2; tentatively, D is TRBD1 (6 bases). The CDR3 spans 14 residues. The germline CDR1 and CDR2 sequences are PRHDT and FYEKMQ (reference sequence). Trimming took 5 bases from V and 2 from J, leaving 9 bases between them. This chain's CDR3 is CASSQDRNTGELFF. The CDR3 DNA reads as TGTGCCAGCAGCCAGGACAGAAACACCGGGGAGCTGTTTTTT.

The chain recombines TRBV27 with TRBJ2-7; TRBD2 matches 10 bases. J was trimmed by 5 bases and V by 0 bases; bases with no gene match: 7. Germline V gene sequence: CDR1 MNHEY, CDR2 SMNVEV (reference sequence). This CDR3 contains 16 residues. The CDR3 nucleotides are TGTGCCAGCAGTTTATCGTCGGGACTAGCGAGTCACGAGCAGTACTTC. It is translated as CASSLSSGLASHEQYF.

This clone was counted a few times. V gene TRBV7-9 combines with J gene TRBJ2-1, with D perhaps TRBD2 (6 bases). V lost 5 bases and J lost 8, with 31 bases in between. This CDR3 contains 19 residues. CDR1 is SEHNR, CDR2 FQNEAQ, per germline (reference sequence). CDR3 nucleotides: TGTGCCAGCAGCGATTACCTCGGAGTTCTTGGGACTGTCAAGGATGAGCAGTTCTTC. It codes for CASSDYLGVLGTVKDEQFF.

The rearrangement joins TRBV6-6 to TRBJ1-1; 8 nucleotides agree with TRBD1. The V and J ends lost 9 bases and 5 bases, in that order; junction bases with no gene match: 14. This CDR3 spans 15 amino acids. Germline values: CDR1 MNHNY, CDR2 SVGAGI (reference sequence). The CDR3 DNA follows: TGTGCCAGTAAGTTAGGGCAGGGGGCGAATACTGAAGCTTTCTTT. Translation gives CASKLGQGANTEAFF.

The J gene is TRBJ2-7, the V gene TRBV7-3; TRBD2 matches 7 bases. From germline, CDR1 is SGHTA and CDR2 FQGTGA. The CDR3 loop spans 18 amino acids. V lost 2 bases and J lost 2; bases outside the gene matches: 15. DNA of the CDR3: TGTGCCAGCAGCTTAGGTTGGCTAGCGGATGGGTCCCCCTACGAGCAGTACTTC. This codes for CASSLGWLADGSPYEQYF.